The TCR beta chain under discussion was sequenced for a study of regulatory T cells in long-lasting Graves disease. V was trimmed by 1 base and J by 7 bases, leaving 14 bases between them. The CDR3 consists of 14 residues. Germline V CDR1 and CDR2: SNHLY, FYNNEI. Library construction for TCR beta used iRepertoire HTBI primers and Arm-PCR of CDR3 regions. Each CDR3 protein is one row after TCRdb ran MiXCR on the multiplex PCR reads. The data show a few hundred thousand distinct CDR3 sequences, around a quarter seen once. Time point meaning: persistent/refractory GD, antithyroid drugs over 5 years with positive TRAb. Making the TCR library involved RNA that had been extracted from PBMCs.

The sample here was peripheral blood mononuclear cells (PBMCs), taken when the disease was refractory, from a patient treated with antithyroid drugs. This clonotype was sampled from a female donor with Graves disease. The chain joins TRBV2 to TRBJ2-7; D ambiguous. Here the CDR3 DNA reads TGTGCCAGCAGTGAAGGATGGGTTGTCCCTGAGCAGTACTTC. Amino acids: CASSEGWVVPEQYF.